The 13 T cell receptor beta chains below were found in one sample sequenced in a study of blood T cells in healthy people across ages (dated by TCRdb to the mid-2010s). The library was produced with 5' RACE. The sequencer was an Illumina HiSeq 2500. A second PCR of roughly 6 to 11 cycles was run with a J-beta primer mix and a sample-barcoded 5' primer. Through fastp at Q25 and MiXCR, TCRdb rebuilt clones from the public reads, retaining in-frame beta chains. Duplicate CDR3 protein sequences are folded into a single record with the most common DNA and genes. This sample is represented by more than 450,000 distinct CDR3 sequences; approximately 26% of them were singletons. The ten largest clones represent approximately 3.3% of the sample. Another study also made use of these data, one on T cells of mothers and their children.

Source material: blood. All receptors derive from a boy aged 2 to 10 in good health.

DNA for the CDR3: TGTGCCAGCAGCTCGCGACGAAGCCTAGCCAAAAACATTCAGTACTTC. It translates to CASSSRRSLAKNIQYF. This rearrangement joins TRBV13 to TRBJ2-4; no firm D call. CDR1 is PRHDT, CDR2 FYEKMQ, per germline (reference sequence). The CDR3 totals 16 residues. Trimming pared 4 bases from V and 0 bases from J, leaving 13 bases between.

Here the CDR3 reads CASSEALRTDDTQYF. The CDR3 region has the DNA TGTGCCAGCAGTGAAGCGCTTCGGACAGATGATACGCAGTATTTT. The chain has TRBV2 and TRBJ2-3; possible D gene TRBD1, 6 bases. Trimming removed 0 bases from V and 6 bases from J, with 13 bases in between. Germline CDR1 is SNHLY and CDR2 is FYNNEI. The CDR3 sequence is 15 residues long.

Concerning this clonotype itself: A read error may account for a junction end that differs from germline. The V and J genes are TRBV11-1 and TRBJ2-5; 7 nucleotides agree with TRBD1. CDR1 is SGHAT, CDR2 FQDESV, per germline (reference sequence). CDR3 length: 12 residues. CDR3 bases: TGTGCCAGCAGCAGAGACAGGGAATCGGAGTTCTTC. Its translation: CASSRDRESEFF.

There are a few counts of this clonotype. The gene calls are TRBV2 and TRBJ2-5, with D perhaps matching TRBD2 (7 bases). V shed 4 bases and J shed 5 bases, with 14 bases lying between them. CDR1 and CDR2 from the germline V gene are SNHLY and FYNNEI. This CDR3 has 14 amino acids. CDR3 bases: TGTGCCAGCAGTGTGGAGGGGGGGCCGGAGACCCAGTACTTC. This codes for CASSVEGGPETQYF.

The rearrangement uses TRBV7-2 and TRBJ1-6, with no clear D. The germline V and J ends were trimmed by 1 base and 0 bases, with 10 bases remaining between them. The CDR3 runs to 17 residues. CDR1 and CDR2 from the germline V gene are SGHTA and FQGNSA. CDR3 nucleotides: TGTGCCAGCAGCTTAGGGGCATTAAGCTCCTATAATTCACCCCTCCACTTT. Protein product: CASSLGALSSYNSPLHF.

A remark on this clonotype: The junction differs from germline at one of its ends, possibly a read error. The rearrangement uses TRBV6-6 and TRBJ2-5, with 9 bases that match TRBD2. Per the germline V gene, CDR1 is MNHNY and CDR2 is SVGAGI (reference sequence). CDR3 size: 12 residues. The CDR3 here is CASISGTSSKFF. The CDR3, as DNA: TGTGCCAGCATCTCGGGGACTAGCTCCAAGTTCTTC.

CDR3 sequence (DNA): TGTGCCAGCAGTTACAGCCAGCTTTATGGCTACACCTTC. This sequence encodes CASSYSQLYGYTF. The chain couples TRBV6-2 or TRBV6-3 to TRBJ1-2; D is unclear. Trimming left V 2 bases short and J 5 bases short, with 9 bases between. Germline V gene data show CDR1 as MNHEY and CDR2 as SVGEGT. This CDR3 region has 13 residues.

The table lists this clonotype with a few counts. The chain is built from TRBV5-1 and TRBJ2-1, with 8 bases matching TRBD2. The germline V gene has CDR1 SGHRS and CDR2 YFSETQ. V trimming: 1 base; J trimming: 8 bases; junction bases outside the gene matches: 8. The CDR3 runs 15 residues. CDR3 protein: CASSLRGLVGDEQFF. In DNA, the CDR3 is TGCGCCAGCAGCTTGAGGGGACTAGTCGGCGATGAGCAGTTCTTC.

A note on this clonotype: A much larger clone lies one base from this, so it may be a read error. In DNA, the CDR3 is TGTGCCAGCAGCCAACCGGGACTATCACAGCACTTC. It encodes CASSQPGLSQHF. The rearrangement links TRBV14 to TRBJ2-5; 7 bases are shared with TRBD2. The CDR3 is 12 amino acids. The V gene's germline CDR1 is SGHDN and CDR2 FVKESK.

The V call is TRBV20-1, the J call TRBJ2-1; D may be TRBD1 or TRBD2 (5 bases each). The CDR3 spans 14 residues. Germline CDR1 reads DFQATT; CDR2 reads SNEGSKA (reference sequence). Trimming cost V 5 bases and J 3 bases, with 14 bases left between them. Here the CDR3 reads CSAPQLGDYNEQFF. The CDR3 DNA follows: TGCAGTGCTCCCCAACTAGGGGACTACAATGAGCAGTTCTTC.

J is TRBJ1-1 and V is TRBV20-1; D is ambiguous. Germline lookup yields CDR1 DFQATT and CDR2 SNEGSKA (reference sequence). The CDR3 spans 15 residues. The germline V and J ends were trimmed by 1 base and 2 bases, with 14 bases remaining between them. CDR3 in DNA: TGCAGTGCTAGAGGTCTATTGGGTTCCAACACTGAAGCTTTCTTT. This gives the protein CSARGLLGSNTEAFF.

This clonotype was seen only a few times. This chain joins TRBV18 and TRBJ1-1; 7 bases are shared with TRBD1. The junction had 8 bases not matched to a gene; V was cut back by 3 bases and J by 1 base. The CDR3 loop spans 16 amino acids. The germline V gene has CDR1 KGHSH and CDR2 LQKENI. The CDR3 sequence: CASSPILTGPNTEAFF. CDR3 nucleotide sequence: TGTGCCAGCTCACCCATCCTGACAGGGCCGAACACTGAAGCTTTCTTT.

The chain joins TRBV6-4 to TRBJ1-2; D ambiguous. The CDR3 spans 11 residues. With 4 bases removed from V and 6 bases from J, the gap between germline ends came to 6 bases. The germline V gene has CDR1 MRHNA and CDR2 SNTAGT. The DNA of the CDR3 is TGTGCCAGCAGTGGACTAAATGGCTACACCTTC. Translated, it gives CASSGLNGYTF.